This TCR beta chain was sequenced for a study of cytomegalovirus exposure and HLA in healthy donors. The CDR3 length is 16 residues. CDR1 LGHNA and CDR2 YSLEER come from the germline V gene. With V trimmed by 5 bases and J by 3 bases, 9 bases remained unmatched. The PCR was carried out with 60 Vbeta primers and 13 Jbeta primers. The data were produced by immunoSEQ multiplex PCR, yet TCRdb's version contains in-frame clones alone and is incomplete. The table records about 160,000 clones, 75% to 80% of them present only once. The specimen was PBMCs. The chain combines TRBV4-3 with TRBJ2-3; 9 nucleotides line up with TRBD2. This TCR derives from a woman aged 50 to 65 in good health and CMV-seropositive. The CDR3, as DNA: TGCGCCAGCAGCACCCAGCGGGGGGCGGGGACAGATACGCAGTATTTT. Translating gives CASSTQRGAGTDTQYF.